The 26 T cell receptor beta chains in this list originate from one sample, sequenced in a study of T cell repertoires in cytomegalovirus infection. TCRdb re-called the reads through MiXCR, storing one row per CDR3 protein. The data show 110,000 or so distinct CDR3 sequences, under 35% seen once. Their antigens are not known. The specimen was CD8+ T cells from cultured PBMCs, collected from culture after CMV antigen stimulation. These receptor sequences come from a human donor in good health (CMV status not recorded). Some clones in this sample may be carry-over from other donors' samples.

The rearrangement uses TRBV5-6 and TRBJ2-3; possible D gene TRBD1, 5 bases. The V gene lost 0 bases and the J gene lost 0 bases, with 8 bases spanning the gap. Germline V CDR1 and CDR2: SGHDT, YYEEEE. The CDR3 extends over 15 amino acids. For the CDR3, the DNA is TGTGCCAGCAGCTTGGGGGGCGCCAGCACAGATACGCAGTATTTT. Residues: CASSLGGASTDTQYF. The full variable domain, rest sourced from reference TRBV5-6 and TRBJ2-3, is DAGVTQSPTHLIKTRGQQVTLRCSPKSGHDTVSWYQQALGQGPQFIFQYYEEEERQRGNFPDRFSGHQFPNYSSELNVNALLLGDSALYLCASSLGGASTDTQYFGPGTRLTVL.

This clonotype appeared a few times. J is TRBJ2-2 and V is TRBV27; D is unresolved. Germline V lookup: CDR1 MNHEY, CDR2 SMNVEV (reference sequence). This CDR3 contains 14 residues. The V end lost 6 bases, the J end lost 4 bases, and 12 bases lay between the germline ends. The CDR3 protein is CASRPGSATGELFF. DNA for the CDR3: TGTGCCAGCAGGCCTGGAAGCGCCACCGGGGAGCTGTTTTTT.

The CDR3 loop reads CASGLGRGQVAFF. CDR3 DNA sequence: TGTGCTAGTGGTTTGGGCAGGGGTCAGGTCGCTTTCTTT. The V and J genes are TRBV12-5 and TRBJ1-1, with D tentatively TRBD1 (6 bases). The CDR3 runs to 13 residues. Germline CDR1 LGHNT, CDR2 FRNRAP. The V and J ends lost 1 base and 11 bases respectively, with 14 bases between them.

The rearrangement uses TRBV6-6 and TRBJ2-1, with 11 bases aligning to TRBD2. J was trimmed by 7 bases and V by 6 bases; bases with no gene match: 8. Germline-derived CDR1 and CDR2 are MNHNY and SVGAGI (reference sequence). The CDR3 spans 15 residues. The CDR3 region has the DNA TGTGCCAGCAGGAGTAGCGGGGGGGCCTTGAATGAGCAGTTCTTC. Its protein is CASRSSGGALNEQFF.

The chain carries TRBV16 and TRBJ2-1, with D hard to call. V was cut by 1 base and J by 5 bases, with 0 bases left in between. Germline CDR1 reads KGHSY; CDR2 reads FQNENV. CDR3 length equals 11 residues. CDR3 coding DNA: TGTGCCAGCAGCCAATACAATGAGCAGTTCTTC. Encoded protein: CASSQYNEQFF.

The V call is TRBV13, the J call TRBJ2-7; TRBD1 matches at 9 bases. The length of the CDR3 is 14 residues. Germline values: CDR1 PRHDT, CDR2 FYEKMQ (reference sequence). V was clipped by 5 bases and J by 6 bases; unmatched bases: 8. The CDR3 region has the DNA TGTGCCAGCAGCAAATGGGGACAGGGCATCGAGCAGTACTTC. Translation: CASSKWGQGIEQYF.

This clonotype came up a few times. V gene TRBV7-8 combines with J gene TRBJ2-7; D not certain. V lost 3 bases, J lost 1 base, and 7 bases lay in between. CDR3 length: 13 residues. Germline V lookup: CDR1 SGHVS, CDR2 FQNEAQ. The CDR3 is CASSFGESYEQYF. In DNA, the CDR3 is TGTGCCAGCAGCTTCGGCGAGTCCTACGAGCAGTACTTC. The full variable domain, rest sourced from reference TRBV7-8 and TRBJ2-7, is GAGVSQSPRYKVAKRGQDVALRCDPISGHVSLFWYQQALGQGPEFLTYFQNEAQLDKSGLPSDRFFAERPEGSVSTLKIQRTQQEDSAVYLCASSFGESYEQYFGPGTRLTVT.

This clonotype was found a few times. This chain joins TRBV5-1 and TRBJ1-1; D might be TRBD1 (5 bases). Germline CDR1 is SGHRS and CDR2 is YFSETQ. The CDR3 consists of 17 residues. V was clipped by 0 bases and J by 0 bases, with 15 bases between them. CDR3 residues: CASSLGGQGGLNTEAFF. CDR3 nucleotide sequence: TGCGCCAGCAGCTTGGGCGGGCAGGGAGGCCTGAACACTGAAGCTTTCTTT.

This clonotype was observed a handful of times. The rearrangement uses TRBV6-1 and TRBJ2-6, with D maybe TRBD1 (6 bases). Germline-derived CDR1 and CDR2 are MNHNS and SASEGT. CDR3 length: 18 residues. Between the trimmed V and J ends, which lost 4 bases and 1 base, there was a span of 17 bases. CDR3 amino acids: CASSGSAGETSGANVLTF. CDR3 DNA: TGTGCCAGCAGTGGGTCCGCAGGGGAGACTTCTGGGGCCAACGTCCTGACTTTC.

This clonotype was counted many times. The chain combines TRBV6-6 with TRBJ1-1; D is uncertain. The CDR3 sequence is 13 residues long. V was shortened by 4 bases and J by 1 base, with 7 bases between the two germline ends. Per germline, CDR1 MNHNY and CDR2 SVGAGI (reference sequence). The chain's CDR3 is CASSFDPNTEAFF. In DNA, the CDR3 is TGTGCCAGCAGTTTTGACCCGAACACTGAAGCTTTCTTT.

V is TRBV4-3 and J is TRBJ2-2; no clear D gene. The V end was cut by 0 bases, the J end by 0 bases, with 8 bases between. This CDR3 has 16 residues. Germline CDR1 LGHNA, CDR2 YSLEER. The CDR3 reads CASSQDSQTNTGELFF. The CDR3 DNA follows: TGCGCCAGCAGCCAAGATTCGCAGACGAACACCGGGGAGCTGTTTTTT.

This clonotype turned up a few times. The genes are TRBV20-1 and TRBJ1-6; TRBD1 matches at 9 bases. This CDR3 contains 16 residues. Germline assignment: CDR1 DFQATT and CDR2 SNEGSKA (reference sequence). Trimming removed 0 bases from V and 8 bases from J; junction bases left unmatched: 8. CDR3 sequence (DNA): TGCAGTGCTAGAGATTTGGGACAGGGCTACTATTCACCCCTCCACTTT. It yields the protein CSARDLGQGYYSPLHF.

This clonotype was picked up a small number of times. One end of the junction is discordant with germline, which a read error may explain. The rearrangement joins TRBV15 to TRBJ2-1, with D possibly being TRBD1 (6 bases). Germline-derived CDR1 and CDR2 are LNHNV and YYDKDF (reference sequence). The CDR3 length is 16 residues. CDR3 region: CATSGETGNSFDEQFF. The CDR3, as DNA: TGTGCCACCAGCGGAGAAACAGGGAATAGTTTCGATGAGCAGTTCTTC.

This clonotype was detected only a few times. This rearrangement joins TRBV11-3 to TRBJ2-5; no reliable D call. Germline CDR1 is SGHNT and CDR2 is YENEEA. This CDR3 contains 15 residues. The V and J ends lost 1 base and 1 base respectively, with 10 bases between them. CDR3 DNA: TGTGCCAGCAGCTTAGGAAGGTTTAGCCAAGAGACCCAGTACTTC. Its protein is CASSLGRFSQETQYF.

J is TRBJ2-3 and V is TRBV27; D is perhaps TRBD2 (5 bases). V was pared by 5 bases and J by 5 bases, with 23 bases between. The CDR3 runs to 17 residues. Germline loops: CDR1 MNHEY, CDR2 SMNVEV (reference sequence). CDR3 nucleotide sequence: TGTGCCAGCAGTCCCTCCCCACCCGGCGGGTGGGGAGATACGCAGTATTTT. Translated, it gives CASSPSPPGGWGDTQYF.

This clonotype has ten or more counts. The chain employs TRBV7-6 and TRBJ2-5; no definite D call. The CDR3 consists of 14 residues. With 8 bases removed from V and 3 bases from J, the gap between germline ends came to 16 bases. Germline CDR1 SGHVS, CDR2 FNYEAQ. The CDR3 here is CASSSTDFKETQYF. CDR3 coding DNA: TGTGCCAGCTCCTCTACAGATTTTAAAGAGACCCAGTACTTC.

This clonotype turned up a few times. The chain uses TRBV7-4 and TRBJ2-5; D call uncertain. Trimming took off 3 bases at V and 3 bases at J, with 5 bases between the two ends. CDR3 length: 12 amino acids. Germline assignment: CDR1 SGHVT and CDR2 SQSDAQ. The CDR3 region is CASSFEEETQYF. CDR3 bases: TGTGCCAGCAGCTTTGAAGAAGAGACCCAGTACTTC. The full variable domain, its missing parts supplied by reference TRBV7-4 and TRBJ2-5, is GAGVSQSPRYKVAKRGRDVALRCDSISGHVTLYWYRQTLGQGSEVLTYSQSDAQRDKSGRPSGRFSAERPERSVSTLKIQRTEQGDSAVYLCASSFEEETQYFGPGTRLLVL.

There are a few counts of this clonotype. This sequence joins TRBV7-9 and TRBJ2-3; D perhaps matches TRBD2 (6 bases). The CDR3 loop spans 15 amino acids. Per the germline V gene, CDR1 is SEHNR and CDR2 is FQNEAQ (reference sequence). Trimming took 4 bases from V and 2 from J, leaving 13 bases between them. DNA for the CDR3: TGTGCCAGCAGCTCCGGGACTCGGGACACAGATACGCAGTATTTT. This encodes CASSSGTRDTDTQYF.

This clonotype has just a few counts. The chain has TRBV2 and TRBJ2-1; 10 bases align to TRBD2. Trimming cost V 3 bases and J 5 bases; bases outside gene matches: 4. The germline CDR1 and CDR2 sequences are SNHLY and FYNNEI. This CDR3 is built from 15 residues. CDR3 residues: CASSDMLAGDNEQFF. In DNA, the CDR3 is TGTGCCAGCAGTGATATGCTAGCGGGGGACAATGAGCAGTTCTTC.

The J gene is TRBJ2-7, the V gene TRBV13, with 15 bases aligning to TRBD2. The ends lost 5 bases at V and 2 bases at J; junction bases unmatched: 4. Germline CDR1 reads PRHDT; CDR2 reads FYEKMQ (reference sequence). The CDR3 has 16 residues. The CDR3 region is CASSTGLAGGPYEQYF. The DNA of the CDR3 is TGTGCCAGCAGCACGGGACTAGCGGGGGGTCCCTACGAGCAGTACTTC.

In its sample, this clonotype was seen a few times. The chain links TRBV5-6 to TRBJ2-1, with D possibly matching TRBD2 (7 bases). The germline V gene has CDR1 SGHDT and CDR2 YYEEEE. The V end was cut by 4 bases, the J end by 0 bases, with 17 bases between. There are 17 residues in the CDR3. The DNA for the CDR3 is TGTGCCAGCAGCCTTGACGGGGGGCCTGTCTCCTACAATGAGCAGTTCTTC. It yields the protein CASSLDGGPVSYNEQFF.

The table lists this clonotype with many counts. The chain combines TRBV7-2 with TRBJ2-3; 8 nucleotides align to TRBD1. The CDR3 spans 14 residues. CDR1 is SGHTA and CDR2 is FQGNSA in the germline V gene. V shed 5 bases, J shed 13 bases, and the junction held 14 bases outside the gene matches. The CDR3 here is CASSRGQGRLGKYF. The CDR3 region has the DNA TGTGCCAGCAGCCGAGGACAGGGCAGGCTTGGAAAGTATTTT.

This rearrangement joins TRBV6-5 to TRBJ2-7, with 11 bases aligning to TRBD1. The CDR3 has 16 residues. CDR1 is MNHEY and CDR2 is SVGAGI in the germline V gene. V lost 5 bases, J lost 7 bases, and 13 bases stayed unmatched. The chain's CDR3 is CASSPSHGTGGREQYF. Here the CDR3 DNA reads TGTGCCAGCAGTCCAAGCCACGGGACAGGGGGGCGGGAGCAGTACTTC.

The V gene is TRBV4-1, the J gene TRBJ1-1; D might be TRBD1 (6 bases). The CDR3 runs 14 residues. Germline CDR1 is MGHRA and CDR2 is YSYEKL. V dropped 6 bases and J dropped 4 bases, with 15 bases sitting between them. The CDR3 reads CASRARTAGTEAFF. CDR3 coding DNA: TGCGCCAGCAGGGCCCGGACAGCGGGCACTGAAGCTTTCTTT.

This clonotype was seen many times. The gene calls are TRBV7-2 and TRBJ2-2; TRBD2 aligns across 10 bases. Germline V lookup: CDR1 SGHTA, CDR2 FQGNSA. J was trimmed by 6 bases and V by 7 bases; bases with no gene match: 8. The CDR3 is 15 residues long. The CDR3 sequence is CASTGTSGVAGELFF. CDR3 coding DNA: TGTGCCAGCACCGGCACTAGCGGGGTAGCCGGGGAGCTGTTTTTT. The complete variable domain, with remaining parts taken from reference TRBV7-2 and TRBJ2-2, reads GAGVSQSPSNKVTEKGKDVELRCDPISGHTALYWYRQSLGQGLEFLIYFQGNSAPDKSGLPSDRFSAERTGGSVSTLTIQRTQQEDSAVYLCASTGTSGVAGELFFGEGSRLTVL.

The rearrangement joins TRBV4-1 to TRBJ1-1; D gene ambiguous. This CDR3 has 11 amino acids. The V end lost 1 base, the J end lost 12 bases, and 9 bases lay between the germline ends. Per germline, CDR1 MGHRA and CDR2 YSYEKL. The CDR3 bases are TGCGCCAGCAGCCAAGGTTGGGAAACTTTCTTT. Translated: CASSQGWETFF.